This T cell receptor (beta chain) was retrieved from a study of cytomegalovirus exposure and HLA in healthy donors. Points from the study as a whole: CMV serostatus was the sole immune exposure information available. The authors confirmed in vitro that three CMV-associated chains were specific for CMV antigens. Accounts indicate the classifier identified cytomegalovirus status with strong specificity and sensitivity.

When sampled, the donors appeared nominally healthy, though they likely had unrecorded immune exposures. As to this clone: The antigen is unknown.

PCR primers comprised 60 Vbeta and 13 Jbeta primers. Assay used: immunoSEQ multiplex PCR; TCRdb lists only in-frame clones, some missing. The sample gives approximately 150,000 clones, around 79% of which show up once; 1.5% to 2% is in the top ten. Per the germline V gene, CDR1 is GTSNPN and CDR2 is SVGIG (reference sequence). The CDR3 is 13 amino acids. V lost 0 bases and J lost 4, with 6 bases in between. The chain employs TRBV30 and TRBJ2-2; D is unresolved. Sequenced sample: PBMCs. The sequence was obtained from a woman aged 25 to 39 in good health and CMV-seronegative. CDR3: CAWSVQITGELFF. CDR3 DNA: TGTGCCTGGAGTGTACAGATCACCGGGGAGCTGTTTTTT.